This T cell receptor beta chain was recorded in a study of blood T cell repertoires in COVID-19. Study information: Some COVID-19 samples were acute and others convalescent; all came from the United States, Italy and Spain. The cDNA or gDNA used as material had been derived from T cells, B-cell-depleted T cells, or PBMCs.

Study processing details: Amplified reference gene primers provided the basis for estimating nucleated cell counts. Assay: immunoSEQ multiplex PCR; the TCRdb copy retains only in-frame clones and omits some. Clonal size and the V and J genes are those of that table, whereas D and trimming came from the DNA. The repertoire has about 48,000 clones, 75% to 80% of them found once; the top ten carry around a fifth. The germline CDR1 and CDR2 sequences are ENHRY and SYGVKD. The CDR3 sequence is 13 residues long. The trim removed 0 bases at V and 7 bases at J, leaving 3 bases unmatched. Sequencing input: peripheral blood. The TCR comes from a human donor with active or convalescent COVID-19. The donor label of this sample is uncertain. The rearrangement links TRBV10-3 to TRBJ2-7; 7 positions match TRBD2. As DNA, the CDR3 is TGTGCCATCAGTGAGTCGGGAGGGCGGGAGCAGTACTTC. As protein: CAISESGGREQYF.